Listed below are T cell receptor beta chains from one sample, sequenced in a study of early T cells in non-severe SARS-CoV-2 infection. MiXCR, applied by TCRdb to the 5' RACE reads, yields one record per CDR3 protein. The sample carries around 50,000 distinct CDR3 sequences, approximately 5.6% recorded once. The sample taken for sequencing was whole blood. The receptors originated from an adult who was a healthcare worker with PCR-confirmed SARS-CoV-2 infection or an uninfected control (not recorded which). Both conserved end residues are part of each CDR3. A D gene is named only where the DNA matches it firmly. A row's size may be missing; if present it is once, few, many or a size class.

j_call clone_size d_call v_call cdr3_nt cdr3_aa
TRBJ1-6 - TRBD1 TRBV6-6 TGTGCCAGCAGCTATGGGACAGGCGGTTATAATTCACCCCTCCACTTT CASSYGTGGYNSPLHF
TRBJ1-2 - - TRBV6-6 TGTGCCAGCAGTTACGGCGAGAGAATTAACTATGGCTACACCTTC CASSYGERINYGYTF
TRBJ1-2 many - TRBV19 TGTGCCAGTACTTTTAATCGGTTGGACCCGGGCTACACCTTC CASTFNRLDPGYTF
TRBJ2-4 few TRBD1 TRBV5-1 TGCGCCAGCAGCGCCGCGACAGGGGGCAGACAAGAGTACTTC CASSAATGGRQEYF
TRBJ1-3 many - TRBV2 TGTGCCAGCAGTGAGACCGTTTTCGGAAACACCATATATTTT CASSETVFGNTIYF
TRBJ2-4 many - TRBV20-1 TGCAGTGCTACCGGGCCTTCTGACATTCAGTACTTC CSATGPSDIQYF
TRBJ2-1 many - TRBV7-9 TGTGCCAGCAGCTCCGGGGGCAGTGAGCAGTTCTTC CASSSGGSEQFF
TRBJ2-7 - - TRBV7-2 TGTGCCAGCAGCTTAGTTGGGGGTGCCTACGAGCAGTACTTC CASSLVGGAYEQYF
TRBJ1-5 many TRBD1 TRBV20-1 TGCAGTGCGGGGACAGGGGTAGCCAATCAGCCCCAGCATTTT CSAGTGVANQPQHF
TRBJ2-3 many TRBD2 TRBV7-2 TGTGCCAGCAGCTTACTAGCGGGGACAGATACGCAGTATTTT CASSLLAGTDTQYF
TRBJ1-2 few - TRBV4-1 TGCGCCAGCAGCCAAGACTGGAGTAGTTACTATGGCTACACCTTC CASSQDWSSYYGYTF
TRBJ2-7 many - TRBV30 TGTGCCTCCACAATGGGTACGGGGGCCTACGAGCAGTACTTC CASTMGTGAYEQYF
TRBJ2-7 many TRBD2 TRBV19 TGTGCCAGTAGTATCGGTAGCGGGGCAGAGCAGTACTTC CASSIGSGAEQYF
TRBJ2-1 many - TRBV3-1 TGTGCCAGCAGCCAAGAACGGGATGAGCAGTTCTTC CASSQERDEQFF
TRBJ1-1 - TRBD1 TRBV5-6 TGTGCCAGCAGCTTGGACAGGGGAAGCACTGAAGCTTTCTTT CASSLDRGSTEAFF
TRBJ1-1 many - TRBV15 TGTGCCACCTCTCGGATGCCGAACACTGAAGCTTTCTTT CATSRMPNTEAFF
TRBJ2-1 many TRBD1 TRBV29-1 TGCAGCGTTGGGCCAGGGGGTGTAGAGGATGAGCAGTTCTTC CSVGPGGVEDEQFF
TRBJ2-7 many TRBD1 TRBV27 TGTGCCAGCAGTCTGACAGGGTCCCCCTACGAGCAGTACTTC CASSLTGSPYEQYF
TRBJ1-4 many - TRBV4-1 TGCGCCAGCAGCCAAGCCCCTCGACAGGCAACTAATGAAAAACTGTTTTTT CASSQAPRQATNEKLFF
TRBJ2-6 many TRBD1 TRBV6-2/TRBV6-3 TGTGCCAGCAGCCCGAGGGGGCTTGGGGCCAACGTCCTGACTTTC CASSPRGLGANVLTF
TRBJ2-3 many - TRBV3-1 TGTGCCAGCAGCCAGCCCCGACTAGCAGACCAGGGGGATACGCAGTATTTT CASSQPRLADQGDTQYF
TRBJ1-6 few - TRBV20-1 TGCAGTGCTAGGAGGGGCGGAGATAATTCACCCCTCCACTTT CSARRGGDNSPLHF
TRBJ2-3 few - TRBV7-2 TGTGCCAGCAGTCGCCTGGTGAAGGCAGATACGCAGTATTTT CASSRLVKADTQYF
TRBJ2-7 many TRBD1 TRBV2 TGTGCCAGCAGTCGACAGGGATCCCACTCCTACGAGCAGTACTTC CASSRQGSHSYEQYF
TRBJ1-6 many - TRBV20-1 TGCAGTGCTAGACGCCACAGGGAAACCTATAATTCACCCCTCCACTTT CSARRHRETYNSPLHF
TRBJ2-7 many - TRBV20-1 TGCAGTGCTAGAGGAGGGCAGTTCCACGAGCAGTACTTC CSARGGQFHEQYF
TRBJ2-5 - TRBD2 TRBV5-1 TGCGCCAGCGCCAGCGGGGGGCCGGGTGAGACCCAGTACTTC CASASGGPGETQYF